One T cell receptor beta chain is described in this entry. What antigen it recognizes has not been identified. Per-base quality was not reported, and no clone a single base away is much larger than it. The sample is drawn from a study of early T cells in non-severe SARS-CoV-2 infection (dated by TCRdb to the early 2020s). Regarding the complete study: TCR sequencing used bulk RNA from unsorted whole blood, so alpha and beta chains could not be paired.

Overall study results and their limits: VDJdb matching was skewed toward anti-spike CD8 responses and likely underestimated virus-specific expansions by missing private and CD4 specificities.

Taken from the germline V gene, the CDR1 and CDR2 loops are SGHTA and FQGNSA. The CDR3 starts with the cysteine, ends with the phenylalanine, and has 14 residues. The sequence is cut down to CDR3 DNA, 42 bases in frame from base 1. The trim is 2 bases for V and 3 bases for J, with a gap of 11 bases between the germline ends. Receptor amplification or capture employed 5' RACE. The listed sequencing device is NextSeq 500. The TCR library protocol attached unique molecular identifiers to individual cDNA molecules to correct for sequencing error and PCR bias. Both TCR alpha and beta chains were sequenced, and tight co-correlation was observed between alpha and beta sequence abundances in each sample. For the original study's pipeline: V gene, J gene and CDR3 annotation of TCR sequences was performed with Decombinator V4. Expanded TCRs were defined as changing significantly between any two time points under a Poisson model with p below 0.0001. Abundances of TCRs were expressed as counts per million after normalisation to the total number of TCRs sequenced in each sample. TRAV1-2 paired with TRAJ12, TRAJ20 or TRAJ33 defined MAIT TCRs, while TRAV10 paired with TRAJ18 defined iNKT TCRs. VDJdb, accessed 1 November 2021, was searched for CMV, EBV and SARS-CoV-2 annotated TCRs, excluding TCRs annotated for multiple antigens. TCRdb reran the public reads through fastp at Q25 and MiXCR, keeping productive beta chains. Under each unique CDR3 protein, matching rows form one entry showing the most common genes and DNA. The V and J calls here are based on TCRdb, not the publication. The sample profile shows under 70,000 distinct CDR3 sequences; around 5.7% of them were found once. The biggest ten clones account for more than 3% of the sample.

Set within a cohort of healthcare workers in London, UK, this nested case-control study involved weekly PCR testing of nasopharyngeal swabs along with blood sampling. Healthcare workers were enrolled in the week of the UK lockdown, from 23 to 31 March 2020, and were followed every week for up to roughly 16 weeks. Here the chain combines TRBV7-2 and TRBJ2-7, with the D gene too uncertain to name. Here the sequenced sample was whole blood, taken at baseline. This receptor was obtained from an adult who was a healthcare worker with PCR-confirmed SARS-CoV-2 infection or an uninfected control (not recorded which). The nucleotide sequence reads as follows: TGTGCCAGCAGCTTAAAGTTTATTGACTACGAGCAGTACTTC. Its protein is CASSLKFIDYEQYF.